The 2 T cell receptor beta chains below come from one sample, sequenced in a study of cytomegalovirus exposure and HLA in healthy donors. PCR involved 60 Vbeta and 13 Jbeta primers. Sequenced by immunoSEQ multiplex PCR; TCRdb stores in-frame clones only, minus some. The table lists approximately 120,000 clones, with roughly 2% in the top ten. Sequenced: PBMCs. These receptors all come from a woman aged 55-70 years in good health and CMV-seronegative.

This sequence joins TRBV6-4 and TRBJ2-3, with 9 bases that match TRBD2. CDR1 and CDR2 from the germline V gene are MRHNA and SNTAGT. CDR3 length: 14 amino acids. The J segment lost 6 bases and the V segment lost 4 bases, leaving 5 bases of the junction unmatched. As DNA, the CDR3 is TGTGCCAGCAGTGGTGTAGCGGGAGCGGATACGCAGTATTTT. It codes for CASSGVAGADTQYF.

The chain employs TRBV5-1 and TRBJ1-1; 8 bases align to TRBD1. Germline CDR1 SGHRS, CDR2 YFSETQ. V shed 0 bases and J 7 bases; nucleotides not matched to a gene: 5. This CDR3 spans 14 amino acids. CDR3: CASSLGGQENEAFF. The CDR3 DNA follows: TGCGCCAGCAGCTTGGGGGGACAGGAGAATGAAGCTTTCTTT. The full variable domain, rest sourced from reference TRBV5-1 and TRBJ1-1, is KAGVTQTPRYLIKTRGQQVTLSCSPISGHRSVSWYQQTPGQGLQFLFEYFSETQRNKGNFPGRFSGRQFSNSRSEMNVSTLELGDSALYLCASSLGGQENEAFFGQGTRLTVV.